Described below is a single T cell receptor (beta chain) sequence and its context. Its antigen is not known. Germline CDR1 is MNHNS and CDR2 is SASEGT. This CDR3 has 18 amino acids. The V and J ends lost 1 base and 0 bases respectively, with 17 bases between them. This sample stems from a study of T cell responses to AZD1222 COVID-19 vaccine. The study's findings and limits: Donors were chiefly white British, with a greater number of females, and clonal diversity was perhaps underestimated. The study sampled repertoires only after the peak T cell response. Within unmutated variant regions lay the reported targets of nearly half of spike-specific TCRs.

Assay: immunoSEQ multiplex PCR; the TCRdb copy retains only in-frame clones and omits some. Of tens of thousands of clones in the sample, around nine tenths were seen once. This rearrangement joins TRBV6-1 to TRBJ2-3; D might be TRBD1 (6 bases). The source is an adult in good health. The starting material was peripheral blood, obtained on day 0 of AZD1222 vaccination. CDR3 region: CASSEVRGYGSSTDTQYF. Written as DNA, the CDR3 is TGTGCCAGCAGTGAAGTTAGGGGGTATGGGTCTAGCACAGATACGCAGTATTTT.